This T cell receptor (beta chain) was sequenced for a study of lymphopenia after photon versus proton radiotherapy. Sequenced by immunoSEQ multiplex PCR; TCRdb stores in-frame clones only, minus some. The table records 60,000 or so clones, roughly 86% of them present only once. Study-level findings and limits: Proton therapy kept repertoires fairly stable, unlike photons, which gained effector/memory cells. After lymphocyte nadir, photon-treated repertoires showed oligoclonal expansion, especially CD8+ Temra.

As concerns this clone: The antigen remains unidentified.

The CDR3 runs 15 residues. V was trimmed by 6 bases and J by 1 base, leaving 15 bases between them. The V gene's germline CDR1 is WNHNN and CDR2 SYGVQD (reference sequence). The sequence derives from a man between 40 and 49 years old with gastric cancer. The material was peripheral blood, obtained from a patient treated with photon-based radiotherapy. This chain links TRBV10-1 with TRBJ1-1; TRBD1 is a possible D gene (5 bases). CDR3 sequence (DNA): TGCGCCAGCAGCCCGGGACCGAAAAAGAACACTGAAGCTTTCTTT. Its translation is CASSPGPKKNTEAFF.